This T cell receptor beta chain comes out of a study of blood T cell repertoires in COVID-19. The CDR3 spans 14 residues. Germline values: CDR1 LNHDA, CDR2 SQIVND (reference sequence). With 3 bases removed from V and 3 bases from J, the gap between germline ends came to 9 bases. Here immunoSEQ multiplex PCR was the method, and the copy in TCRdb shows in-frame clones only, minus some. In the table there are around 380,000 clones, 81% of which are singletons. This sequence originates from a human donor with acute or convalescent COVID-19. The donor label of this sample is uncertain. This chain connects TRBV19 to TRBJ1-5; tentative D call: TRBD1 (5 bases). The sample taken for sequencing was peripheral blood. Here the CDR3 DNA reads TGTGCCAGTAGTATGCTACAGGTCAATCAGCCCCAGCATTTT. Translating gives CASSMLQVNQPQHF. The whole variable domain, filled in from reference TRBV19 and TRBJ1-5, reads DGGITQSPKYLFRKEGQNVTLSCEQNLNHDAMYWYRQDPGQGLRLIYYSQIVNDFQKGDIAEGYSVSREKKESFPLTVTSAQKNPTAFYLCASSMLQVNQPQHFGDGTRLSIL.